The clone carrying this T cell receptor (beta chain) was seen repeatedly, ten times or more. This record belongs to a study of T cells in Graves' hyperthyroidism and ophthalmopathy. TCR beta CDR3 region amplification was performed from RNA transcripts. The HTBI primer set drove a first-round RT-PCR of the TCR CDR3. TCRdb re-analysed the multiplex PCR reads in MiXCR, keeping a single row per CDR3 protein. Of under 500,000 distinct CDR3 sequences listed, over 11% are singletons. In the ophthalmopathy cohort, Clinical Activity Score was at least 3, NOSPECS grade at least 4, and duration under 3 months. Fresh peripheral blood, 8 to 10 ml, was the source of the PBMCs. Sequencing was carried out using blood. The source is a man aged 45-60 years with Graves' ophthalmopathy.

In nucleotides, the CDR3 is TGTGCCAGCACTCGGGGGGTTGGCCATCGAGGCCAGTACTTC. This encodes CASTRGVGHRGQYF. The V gene is TRBV2, the J gene TRBJ2-5, with 7 bases aligning to TRBD2. With V trimmed by 7 bases and J by 10 bases, 15 bases remained unmatched. Germline V gives CDR1 SNHLY, CDR2 FYNNEI. The length of the CDR3 is 14 residues.